The 17 T cell receptor beta chains presented below share a single source sample, sequenced in a study of shared clonotypes between healthy human individuals. This table comes from immunoSEQ multiplex PCR, and its TCRdb copy is limited to in-frame clones, with some not included. The sample includes about 2.3 million clones, 85% to 95% of them seen just once. The specimen was naive CD4+ T cells from PBMCs. Subset: CD45RA+ positively selected. Source of these receptors: a man aged 18-30 years in good health. Some clones in this sample may be carry-over from other donors' samples.

The table lists this clone with a count of one. J is TRBJ2-5 and V is TRBV11-2; D gene uncertain. CDR3 length equals 13 residues. Trimming pared 0 bases from V and 4 bases from J, leaving 6 bases between. Germline CDR1 reads SGHAT; CDR2 reads FQNNGV. For the CDR3, the DNA is TGTGCCAGCAGCTTAGAGTCCCCAGAGACCCAGTACTTC. Its translation: CASSLESPETQYF.

CDR3 nucleotide sequence: TGTGCCAGCAGCTCTAGCAGTTTAGGCGGGACAGGGCTTTACAATGAGCAGTTCTTC. Its protein is CASSSSSLGGTGLYNEQFF. J is TRBJ2-1 and V is TRBV27; 9 nucleotides agree with TRBD1. Germline V gene sequence: CDR1 MNHEY, CDR2 SMNVEV (reference sequence). Unmatched junction bases numbered 19, after V lost 6 bases and J lost 4 bases. There are 19 residues in the CDR3.

V gene TRBV5-4 combines with J gene TRBJ2-7; TRBD2 agrees at 9 bases. V shed 3 bases and J 6 bases; nucleotides not matched to a gene: 10. This CDR3 has 15 amino acids. The germline CDR1 and CDR2 sequences are SGHNT and YYREEE (reference sequence). The CDR3, as DNA: TGTGCCAGCAGCTCCATAGCGGGAGCCACTCGCGAGCAGTACTTC. Its protein is CASSSIAGATREQYF.

The chain has TRBV7-7 and TRBJ2-7; D not certain. V was pared by 5 bases and J by 5 bases, with 16 bases between. CDR3 size: 14 residues. Germline V lookup: CDR1 SSHAT, CDR2 FNYEAQ (reference sequence). This CDR3 reads CASSPVIWSHEQYF. The CDR3 bases are TGTGCCAGCAGCCCCGTGATTTGGTCCCACGAGCAGTACTTC.

This clone has only one observation. The V gene is TRBV7-2, the J gene TRBJ2-7; a possible D gene is TRBD2 (6 bases). Trimming shortened V by 2 bases and J by 0 bases, and 8 bases separated the two germline ends. Germline values: CDR1 SGHTA, CDR2 FQGNSA. CDR3 length: 14 residues. CDR3 region: CASSLQRVSYEQYF. CDR3 DNA sequence: TGTGCCAGCAGCTTACAGCGGGTCTCCTACGAGCAGTACTTC.

This clone was recorded only once. The identical CDR3 is also encoded by other nucleotide sequences in the sample. The chain links TRBV5-6 to TRBJ2-2, with D maybe TRBD1 (5 bases). The germline V and J ends were trimmed by 0 bases and 2 bases, with 8 bases remaining between them. Germline loops: CDR1 SGHDT, CDR2 YYEEEE. The CDR3 has 15 amino acids. The CDR3 loop reads CASSLGQINTGELFF. DNA of the CDR3: TGTGCCAGCAGCTTGGGACAGATCAACACCGGGGAGCTGTTTTTT.

The V and J genes are TRBV4-1 and TRBJ2-5, with unresolved D. The DNA end favors TRBJ2-7, so the J call may be wrong. The CDR3 length is 14 residues. The germline CDR1 and CDR2 sequences are MGHRA and YSYEKL. CDR3 residues: CASSQYGRTTEQYF. In nucleotides, the CDR3 is TGCGCCAGCAGCCAATATGGCCGTACGACCGAGCAGTACTTC.

The CDR3 DNA follows: TGTGCCAGCAGCAAAGGACTAGCGGGAGTCGCTGGGGAGCTGTTTTTT. The encoded protein is CASSKGLAGVAGELFF. The rearrangement uses TRBV9 and TRBJ2-2; 13 bases map to TRBD2. V lost 4 bases and J lost 8; bases outside the gene matches: 8. This CDR3 comprises 16 residues. Germline loops: CDR1 SGDLS, CDR2 YYNGEE. The full variable domain, its missing parts supplied by reference TRBV9 and TRBJ2-2, is DSGVTQTPKHLITATGQRVTLRCSPRSGDLSVYWYQQSLDQGLQFLIQYYNGEERAKGNILERFSAQQFPDLHSELNLSSLELGDSALYFCASSKGLAGVAGELFFGEGSRLTVL.

V usage is TRBV20-1 and J usage is TRBJ2-7; D call uncertain. Germline loops: CDR1 DFQATT, CDR2 SNEGSKA (reference sequence). The CDR3 runs to 10 residues. The V and J ends lost 5 bases and 5 bases respectively, with 7 bases between them. This CDR3 reads CSAVKHEQYF. For the CDR3, the DNA is TGCAGTGCTGTGAAACACGAGCAGTACTTC.

This clone was detected only once. The V gene is TRBV27, the J gene TRBJ2-7; D remains unclear. CDR1 MNHEY and CDR2 SMNVEV come from the germline V gene (reference sequence). Trimming took off 6 bases at V and 9 bases at J, with 24 bases between the two ends. The CDR3 spans 15 residues. The CDR3 nucleotides are TGTGCCAGCAGCCCCGACACCTCCCAACCAGTTGGGCAGTACTTC. It encodes CASSPDTSQPVGQYF.

Note on this clone: The same CDR3 arises from other DNA sequences in this sample as well. This rearrangement joins TRBV6-6 to TRBJ1-5; D unclear. Germline loops: CDR1 MNHNY, CDR2 SVGAGI (reference sequence). The CDR3 loop spans 14 amino acids. Deletions cut 0 bases from V and 0 bases from J, with 3 bases between. The CDR3 DNA reads as TGTGCCAGCAGTTACTCGACTAGCAATCAGCCCCAGCATTTT. Protein product: CASSYSTSNQPQHF.

Note on this clone: Other DNA sequences within the sample encode an identical CDR3. The chain carries TRBV29-1 and TRBJ2-3; 7 nucleotides align to TRBD2. This CDR3 contains 13 residues. The germline V gene has CDR1 SQVTM and CDR2 ANQGSEA. The V and J ends lost 6 bases and 2 bases, in that order; junction bases with no gene match: 5. This CDR3 reads CSVAGFHTDTQYF. CDR3 bases: TGCAGCGTAGCGGGATTCCACACAGATACGCAGTATTTT.

The chain recombines TRBV30 with TRBJ2-5, with D possibly matching TRBD1 (5 bases). The tail of the sequence fits TRBJ2-7 better, so the J call may be wrong. This CDR3 comprises 12 residues. Germline values: CDR1 GTSNPN, CDR2 SVGIG (reference sequence). CDR3 sequence reads: CAWSPPGAEQYF. The DNA of the CDR3 is TGTGCCTGGAGTCCCCCTGGGGCCGAGCAGTACTTC.

Written as DNA, the CDR3 is TGTGCCAGCACCCTCGGACAGGGTACCTATAACTATGGCTACACCTTC. It yields the protein CASTLGQGTYNYGYTF. This chain joins TRBV28 and TRBJ1-2; 8 bases line up with TRBD1. CDR3 length: 16 residues. The V segment lost 7 bases and the J segment 1 base; nucleotides outside the gene matches: 11. Germline CDR1 reads MDHEN; CDR2 reads SYDVKM.

The chain's CDR3 is CASTPSGSGANVLTF. CDR3 sequence (DNA): TGTGCCAGCACCCCCAGCGGGTCTGGGGCCAACGTCCTGACTTTC. The chain links TRBV28 to TRBJ2-6; TRBD2 is a possible D gene (6 bases). Looked up from germline, CDR1 is MDHEN and CDR2 is SYDVKM. V lost 7 bases and J lost 1, with 11 bases in between. This CDR3 contains 15 residues.

V usage is TRBV4-1 and J usage is TRBJ2-7, with no clear D. The CDR3 covers 15 residues. Germline CDR1 is MGHRA and CDR2 is YSYEKL. Trimming removed 0 bases from V and 6 bases from J, with 15 bases in between. Here the CDR3 reads CASSQDGVGSPEQYF. For the CDR3, the DNA is TGCGCCAGCAGCCAAGATGGCGTGGGAAGTCCCGAGCAGTACTTC.

The chain links TRBV28 to TRBJ2-7; D remains unclear. This CDR3 contains 15 residues. Trimming cost V 10 bases and J 0 bases, with 19 bases left between them. CDR1 is MDHEN, CDR2 SYDVKM, per germline. CDR3 in DNA: TGTGCCACCTCACCCCCGGGCGCCACCTCCTACGAGCAGTACTTC. It yields the protein CATSPPGATSYEQYF. The full variable domain, completed using reference TRBV28 and TRBJ2-7, is DVKVTQSSRYLVKRTGEKVFLECVQDMDHENMFWYRQDPGLGLRLIYFSYDVKMKEKGDIPEGYSVSREKKERFSLILESASTNQTSMYLCATSPPGATSYEQYFGPGTRLTVT.